Sequencing of this T cell receptor (beta chain) was carried out in a study of T cell changes during pregnancy in multiple sclerosis. The repertoire was sequenced with immunoSEQ multiplex PCR; TCRdb's copy has only in-frame clones and lacks some. The top ten clones hold around 4.1% of a sample with some 40,000 clones, approximately 91% of them seen once. Germline values: CDR1 MNHEY, CDR2 SMNVEV (reference sequence). The length of the CDR3 is 15 residues. V lost 5 bases to trimming and J lost 3 bases; unmatched junction nucleotides: 9. V is TRBV27 and J is TRBJ2-7, with 8 bases that match TRBD1. The clonotype comes from a female donor with multiple sclerosis, enrolled in a pregnancy study. This specimen consisted of CD8+ T cells from peripheral blood mononuclear cells, obtained in the first trimester of pregnancy. The CDR3 is CASSPRQGSNYEQYF. The DNA of the CDR3 is TGTGCCAGCAGTCCTCGACAGGGGTCCAACTACGAGCAGTACTTC.